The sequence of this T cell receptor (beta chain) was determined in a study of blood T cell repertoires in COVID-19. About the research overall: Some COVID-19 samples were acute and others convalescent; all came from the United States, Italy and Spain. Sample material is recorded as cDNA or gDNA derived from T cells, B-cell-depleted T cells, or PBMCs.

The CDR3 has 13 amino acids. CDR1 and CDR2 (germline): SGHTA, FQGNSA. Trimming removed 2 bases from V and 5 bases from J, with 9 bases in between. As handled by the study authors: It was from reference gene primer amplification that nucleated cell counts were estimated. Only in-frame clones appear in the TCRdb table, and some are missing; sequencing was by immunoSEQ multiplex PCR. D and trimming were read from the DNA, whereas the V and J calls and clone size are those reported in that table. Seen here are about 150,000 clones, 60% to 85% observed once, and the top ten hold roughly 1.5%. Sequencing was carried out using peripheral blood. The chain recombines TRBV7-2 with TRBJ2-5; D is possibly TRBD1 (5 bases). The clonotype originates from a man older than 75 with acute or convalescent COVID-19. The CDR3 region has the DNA TGTGCCAGCAGCTTACAGGGTTGGGAGACCCAGTACTTC. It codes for CASSLQGWETQYF.